Shown below are 27 T cell receptor beta chains from a single sample sequenced in a study of T cells in Graves' hyperthyroidism and ophthalmopathy. Template material for amplifying TCR beta CDR3 regions consisted of RNA transcripts. HTBI primers were used for first-round RT-PCR of the TCR CDR3. TCRdb re-analysed the multiplex PCR reads in MiXCR, keeping a single row per CDR3 protein. The data show 250,000 to 300,000 distinct CDR3 sequences, roughly 15% seen once. The source material was blood. These receptors were taken from a woman aged 40 to 55 with Graves' hyperthyroidism.

The CDR3 DNA reads as TGTGCCAGCAGCTCCAACCTCTCTGGGGCCAACGTCCTGACTTTC. It specifies CASSSNLSGANVLTF. The rearrangement uses TRBV7-9 and TRBJ2-6, with D unclear. V gave up 4 bases and J gave up 0 bases, with 7 bases separating them. This CDR3 has 15 amino acids. Germline loops: CDR1 SEHNR, CDR2 FQNEAQ (reference sequence).

Ten or more counts support this clonotype. The chain has TRBV7-2 and TRBJ2-5, with a possible D match to TRBD2 (6 bases). This CDR3 region has 16 residues. With 3 bases removed from V and 5 bases from J, the gap between germline ends came to 19 bases. Germline CDR1 and CDR2: SGHTA and FQGNSA. CDR3 residues: CASSFRRMGGGETQYF. The CDR3 bases are TGTGCCAGCAGCTTCAGGCGGATGGGGGGAGGCGAGACCCAGTACTTC.

This clonotype was detected only a few times. This chain connects TRBV6-1 to TRBJ2-1, with 9 bases identical to TRBD1. V lost 4 bases to trimming and J lost 10 bases; unmatched junction nucleotides: 11. The germline CDR1 and CDR2 sequences are MNHNS and SASEGT. CDR3 length: 15 residues. CDR3 sequence reads: CASSGRDRAIEEQFF. CDR3 bases: TGTGCCAGCAGTGGTCGGGACAGGGCAATAGAGGAGCAGTTCTTC.

J is TRBJ2-7 and V is TRBV4-2; TRBD2 matches 11 bases. With 4 bases clipped from V and 0 bases from J, the junction kept 8 bases outside the gene matches. The CDR3 is 17 amino acids. Germline loops: CDR1 LGHNA, CDR2 YNFKEQ. In DNA, the CDR3 is TGTGCCAGCAGCCGTCCGGCCACTAGCGGGGGCTCCTACGAGCAGTACTTC. The encoded protein is CASSRPATSGGSYEQYF.

This clonotype was detected many times. The chain uses TRBV28 and TRBJ1-2; 7 bases agree with TRBD1. With V trimmed by 6 bases and J by 6 bases, 7 bases remained unmatched. This CDR3 region has 13 residues. The germline CDR1 and CDR2 sequences are MDHEN and SYDVKM. The CDR3 DNA sequence: TGTGCCAGCAGGCCTGGGACAGAACATGGCTACACCTTC. Translated, it gives CASRPGTEHGYTF.

This clonotype was picked up one time. The J gene is TRBJ2-5, the V gene TRBV6-1; D is perhaps TRBD1 or TRBD2 (5 bases each). The length of the CDR3 is 15 residues. Between the trimmed V and J ends, which lost 7 bases and 0 bases, there was a span of 15 bases. Germline-derived CDR1 and CDR2 are MNHNS and SASEGT. As DNA, the CDR3 is TGTGCCAGCACTCCCGGGTGGGGGAACCAAGAGACCCAGTACTTC. Translated: CASTPGWGNQETQYF.

This chain links TRBV15 with TRBJ2-1; TRBD2 agrees at 9 bases. CDR1 and CDR2 from the germline V gene are LNHNV and YYDKDF (reference sequence). This CDR3 spans 18 amino acids. The ends lost 0 bases at V and 11 bases at J; junction bases unmatched: 17. The chain's CDR3 is CATSRDRGGRVSGSKQFF. CDR3 DNA: TGTGCCACCAGCAGAGATCGGGGGGGGCGGGTTAGCGGGAGCAAGCAGTTCTTC.

In its sample, this clonotype was seen many times. The chain employs TRBV7-2 and TRBJ2-3; TRBD2 agrees at 9 bases. Germline loops: CDR1 SGHTA, CDR2 FQGNSA. There are 16 residues in the CDR3. The trim removed 1 base at V and 3 bases at J, leaving 5 bases unmatched. The CDR3, as DNA: TGTGCCAGCAGCTTAGTGGGGGCGGGAGGGACAGATACGCAGTATTTT. This codes for CASSLVGAGGTDTQYF.

The CDR3 sequence: CASSSRYTNEQFF. In DNA form, the CDR3 reads TGTGCCAGCAGTTCCCGTTATACCAATGAGCAGTTCTTC. The chain combines TRBV2 with TRBJ2-1, with unresolved D. V was shortened by 5 bases and J by 6 bases, with 11 bases between the two germline ends. CDR3 size: 13 residues. Germline values: CDR1 SNHLY, CDR2 FYNNEI.

The chain couples TRBV7-9 to TRBJ2-3; D is perhaps TRBD2 (6 bases). The CDR3 has 17 residues. Germline V gives CDR1 SEHNR, CDR2 FQNEAQ (reference sequence). V lost 4 bases, J lost 1 base, and 18 bases lay in between. DNA of the CDR3: TGTGCCAGCAGCTCAAACGGGCGGGGCGGGGGCACAGATACGCAGTATTTT. Translating gives CASSSNGRGGGTDTQYF.

In this sample, this clonotype turned up a few times. The chain joins TRBV20-1 to TRBJ2-1, with TRBD1 matching over 9 bases. CDR1 and CDR2 (germline): DFQATT, SNEGSKA (reference sequence). This CDR3 contains 14 residues. After removal of 5 bases from V and 7 bases from J, the junction contained 9 bases not matched to a gene. The DNA of the CDR3 is TGCAGTGCTTACAGGGGGCGAATCGTGAATGAGCAGTTCTTC. As protein: CSAYRGRIVNEQFF.

In this sample, this clonotype turned up many times. The chain joins TRBV7-9 to TRBJ1-1, with 7 bases fitting TRBD1. This CDR3 contains 14 residues. The junction had 6 bases not matched to a gene; V was cut back by 3 bases and J by 5 bases. Germline V gene sequence: CDR1 SEHNR, CDR2 FQNEAQ (reference sequence). Written as DNA, the CDR3 is TGTGCCAGCAGCTTTCCACAGGGGCGGACTGAAGCTTTCTTT. This encodes CASSFPQGRTEAFF.

Turning to this clonotype: Just one base apart from a much larger clone, this may be a read error. V usage is TRBV7-9 and J usage is TRBJ1-2; D is possibly TRBD1 (6 bases). The CDR3 has 14 residues. V lost 8 bases to trimming and J lost 6 bases, with 19 bases between them. CDR1 is SEHNR and CDR2 is FQNEAQ in the germline V gene (reference sequence). The CDR3 protein is CASGRLTGGHGYTF. The CDR3 DNA reads TGTGCCAGCGGGCGCCTTACGGGGGGCCATGGCTACACCTTC. Drawing the rest from reference TRBV7-9 and TRBJ1-2, the complete variable domain is DTGVSQNPRHKITKRGQNVTFRCDPISEHNRLYWYRQTLGQGPEFLTYFQNEAQLEKSRLLSDRFSAERPKGSFSTLEIQRTEQGDSAMYLCASGRLTGGHGYTFGSGTRLTVV.

The CDR3 DNA is TGTGCCAGCAGTCCTCCCCCCGGGACGGGGGGCTACGAGCAGTACTTC. It is translated as CASSPPPGTGGYEQYF. V is TRBV7-9 and J is TRBJ2-7; 7 bases map to TRBD2. Germline V gene lookup returns CDR1 SEHNR and CDR2 FQNEAQ (reference sequence). V gave up 6 bases and J gave up 3 bases; unmatched junction bases: 14. The CDR3 consists of 16 residues.

The chain recombines TRBV20-1 with TRBJ2-7; D gene ambiguous. CDR3 length: 10 amino acids. The germline V gene has CDR1 DFQATT and CDR2 SNEGSKA (reference sequence). The germline V and J ends were trimmed by 5 bases and 4 bases, with 6 bases remaining between them. CDR3 nucleotide sequence: TGCAGTGCTGCGATATACGAGCAGTACTTC. Amino acids: CSAAIYEQYF.

The chain is built from TRBV6-5 and TRBJ1-1; D not certain. Germline V gene data show CDR1 as MNHEY and CDR2 as SVGAGI. V was trimmed by 0 bases and J by 1 base, leaving 6 bases between them. The CDR3 spans 14 residues. CDR3 amino acids: CASSYSRPNTEAFF. In DNA form, the CDR3 reads TGTGCCAGCAGTTACTCGCGACCGAACACTGAAGCTTTCTTT.

This clonotype showed up just a few times. For the CDR3, the DNA is TGTGCCAGTAGTATAGGCCGGTGGGGCGGAGGGGAGCAGTACTTC. Translating it yields CASSIGRWGGGEQYF. The chain recombines TRBV19 with TRBJ2-7; weak D call: TRBD2 (6 bases). Germline V gene sequence: CDR1 LNHDA, CDR2 SQIVND (reference sequence). The CDR3 length is 15 residues. With 1 base removed from V and 7 bases from J, the gap between germline ends came to 17 bases.

The sample holds a few counts of this clonotype. CDR3 DNA: TGTGCCAGCAGTTATGTGGGGGCCAACGTCCTGACTTTC. The encoded protein is CASSYVGANVLTF. V is TRBV6-5 and J is TRBJ2-6; D is ambiguous. Germline-derived CDR1 and CDR2 are MNHEY and SVGAGI. This CDR3 region has 13 residues. V lost 3 bases, J lost 4 bases, and 4 bases lay in between.

This clonotype was picked up many times. CDR3 region: CASSEGKGRTSSYEQYF. The CDR3, as DNA: TGTGCCAGCAGTGAAGGGAAGGGGCGGACGAGCTCCTACGAGCAGTACTTC. This sequence joins TRBV6-1 and TRBJ2-7; tentatively, D is TRBD1 (5 bases). V was shortened by 1 base and J by 0 bases, with 16 bases between the two germline ends. Germline V lookup: CDR1 MNHNS, CDR2 SASEGT. The CDR3 is 17 amino acids.

The chain couples TRBV6-2 or TRBV6-3 to TRBJ1-3; D is perhaps TRBD1 (5 bases). CDR3 length: 13 amino acids. The V gene lost 6 bases and the J gene lost 5 bases, with 11 bases spanning the gap. Germline CDR1 reads MNHEY; CDR2 reads SVGEGT. DNA of the CDR3: TGTGCCAGCAGCCAAAACAGGCGAAACACCATATATTTT. It encodes CASSQNRRNTIYF.

About this clonotype: This could be a read error, since a much larger clone is one nucleotide away. The chain joins TRBV4-1 to TRBJ2-1, with 13 bases lining up with TRBD2. The J call may not be correct, given that the DNA end is closer to TRBJ2-7. The CDR3 spans 16 residues. The V gene's germline CDR1 is MGHRA and CDR2 YSYEKL. As DNA, the CDR3 is TGCGCCAGCAGCCAAGCGGGACTAGCGGGGTACAATGAGCAGTACTTC. Translated: CASSQAGLAGYNEQYF.

This clonotype showed up many times. J is TRBJ2-1 and V is TRBV18; D not certain. V dropped 5 bases and J dropped 5 bases, with 10 bases sitting between them. This CDR3 is 13 amino acids long. From germline, CDR1 is KGHSH and CDR2 LQKENI. CDR3 sequence: CASSSSRDNEQFF. DNA for the CDR3: TGTGCCAGCTCATCTTCCCGGGACAATGAGCAGTTCTTC.

This clonotype has a count of ten or more. The chain's CDR3 is CASSQGVLLASVLNEQFF. In nucleotides, the CDR3 is TGTGCCAGCAGCCAAGGTGTCCTACTAGCGTCTGTATTGAATGAGCAGTTCTTC. The chain carries TRBV3-1 and TRBJ2-1, with TRBD2 matching 7 bases. Germline V CDR1 and CDR2: LGHDT, YNNKEL (reference sequence). Trimming at V came to 1 base and at J to 7 bases, leaving 16 bases not matched to a gene. The CDR3 contains 18 residues.

This clonotype was recorded many times. CDR3 amino acids: CASSRAMGETQYF. CDR3 bases: TGTGCCAGCAGCCGAGCCATGGGAGAGACCCAGTACTTC. J is TRBJ2-5 and V is TRBV11-2; D not certain. Per germline, CDR1 SGHAT and CDR2 FQNNGV. V dropped 5 bases and J dropped 4 bases, with 11 bases sitting between them. The CDR3 has 13 residues.

Worth noting for this clonotype: A read error may explain this, as a much larger clone is one base away. The V call is TRBV10-3, the J call TRBJ1-6; possible D gene TRBD1, 6 bases. The CDR3 runs to 14 residues. Per germline, CDR1 ENHRY and CDR2 SYGVKD. Written as DNA, the CDR3 is TGTGCCACCAGTGAGTCGAAGACAGGCTCACCCCTCCACTTT. Its protein product is CATSESKTGSPLHF.

This clonotype was counted at least ten times. CDR3 sequence (DNA): TGCAGTGCTGCCCAGGGTAATGGGCAGCCCCAGCATTTT. This gives the protein CSAAQGNGQPQHF. The chain is built from TRBV20-1 and TRBJ1-5; weak D call: TRBD1 (5 bases). CDR3 length: 13 amino acids. The V gene lost 5 bases and the J gene lost 7 bases, with 15 bases spanning the gap. Per germline, CDR1 DFQATT and CDR2 SNEGSKA (reference sequence).

This clonotype was counted many times. The chain is built from TRBV2 and TRBJ1-5; D uncertain. The V gene's germline CDR1 is SNHLY and CDR2 FYNNEI. The CDR3 spans 14 residues. V lost 4 bases and J lost 6, with 13 bases in between. The CDR3 is CASSGVLGSQPQHF. In nucleotides, the CDR3 is TGTGCCAGCAGTGGCGTCCTAGGAAGTCAGCCCCAGCATTTT.